The 24 T cell receptor beta chains listed next were all sequenced from one sample in a study of T cell responses to AZD1222 COVID-19 vaccine. Clones were read by immunoSEQ multiplex PCR, and TCRdb kept only the in-frame ones, dropping some. The sample carries over 150,000 clones, roughly 91% recorded once. Specimen: peripheral blood, collected 28 days after the second dose of the MenACWY control vaccine. The receptor set was obtained from an adult who received the MenACWY meningococcal vaccine as a control.

CDR3 DNA sequence: TGTGCCAGCAGTCGAATACCGGCGGGGGGCTTCACCGGGGAGCTGTTTTTT. Protein: CASSRIPAGGFTGELFF. The V call is TRBV9, the J call TRBJ2-2; TRBD2 matches 8 bases. CDR1 SGDLS and CDR2 YYNGEE come from the germline V gene. The CDR3 extends over 17 amino acids. V dropped 5 bases and J dropped 4; count of bases not matched to a gene: 13. Supplemented by reference TRBV9 and TRBJ2-2, the full variable domain reads DSGVTQTPKHLITATGQRVTLRCSPRSGDLSVYWYQQSLDQGLQFLIQYYNGEERAKGNILERFSAQQFPDLHSELNLSSLELGDSALYFCASSRIPAGGFTGELFFGEGSRLTVL.

The rearrangement links TRBV6-2 or TRBV6-3 to TRBJ2-5; D ambiguous. This CDR3 region has 13 residues. The V and J ends lost 2 bases and 4 bases respectively, with 8 bases between them. CDR1 and CDR2 from the germline V gene are MNHEY and SVGEGT. Here the CDR3 DNA reads TGTGCCAGCAGTTACGGTAGGAGAGAGACCCAGTACTTC. It encodes CASSYGRRETQYF.

This clone has just one count. V gene TRBV11-3 combines with J gene TRBJ1-4; D may be TRBD1 (5 bases). The CDR3 runs to 16 residues. V was clipped by 3 bases and J by 0 bases, with 11 bases between them. The germline V gene encodes CDR1 SGHNT and CDR2 YENEEA. In DNA form, the CDR3 reads TGTGCCAGCAGCTTTGGGGACTCAACAACTAATGAAAAACTGTTTTTT. Amino acids: CASSFGDSTTNEKLFF.

The chain recombines TRBV5-1 with TRBJ2-1, with D perhaps given as TRBD1 or TRBD2 (5 bases each). V was pared by 4 bases and J by 5 bases, with 16 bases between. The CDR3 contains 15 residues. Germline V CDR1 and CDR2: SGHRS, YFSETQ. CDR3: CASSPRGGLNNEQFF. DNA for the CDR3: TGCGCCAGCAGCCCTCGGGGCGGGCTCAACAATGAGCAGTTCTTC.

V and J are TRBV2 and TRBJ1-3, with D hard to call. Between the trimmed V and J ends, which lost 7 bases and 0 bases, there was a span of 10 bases. Germline V gives CDR1 SNHLY, CDR2 FYNNEI. This CDR3 spans 14 amino acids. CDR3 in DNA: TGTGCCAGCAAGGGCCCTTCCTCTGGAAACACCATATATTTT. This gives the protein CASKGPSSGNTIYF.

The chain joins TRBV2 to TRBJ1-2; 8 positions agree with TRBD1. The CDR3 runs to 12 residues. The J segment lost 6 bases and the V segment lost 4 bases, leaving 1 base of the junction unmatched. Germline loops: CDR1 SNHLY, CDR2 FYNNEI. This CDR3 reads CASSGQGNGYTF. DNA for the CDR3: TGTGCCAGCAGTGGACAGGGGAATGGCTACACCTTC.

J is TRBJ2-5 and V is TRBV4-1, with D perhaps being TRBD1 or TRBD2 (6 bases each). The V end was cut by 0 bases, the J end by 7 bases, with 21 bases between. Germline CDR1 reads MGHRA; CDR2 reads YSYEKL. This CDR3 comprises 17 residues. DNA of the CDR3: TGCGCCAGCAGCCAAGATTTTCTGGGGGGCCTCAGTGGGACCCAGTACTTC. Its protein product is CASSQDFLGGLSGTQYF.

The chain has TRBV12-3 or TRBV12-4 and TRBJ1-5; D is possibly TRBD1 (5 bases). The V and J ends lost 5 bases and 6 bases respectively, with 11 bases between them. There are 13 residues in the CDR3. The CDR3 bases are TGTGCCAGCAGTGGGGCCGGGGGTCAGCCCCAGCATTTT. Translation: CASSGAGGQPQHF.

The chain combines TRBV6-2 or TRBV6-3 with TRBJ1-2; D not certain. Germline V CDR1 and CDR2: MNHEY, SVGEGT. With 5 bases removed from V and 0 bases from J, the gap between germline ends came to 7 bases. This CDR3 contains 13 residues. DNA of the CDR3: TGTGCCAGCAGTATTCTGGCTAACTATGGCTACACCTTC. Translation gives CASSILANYGYTF.

The chain employs TRBV5-4 and TRBJ2-2; possibly TRBD1 for D (6 bases). Trimming stripped 0 bases from V and 3 bases from J, with 12 bases between. This CDR3 contains 16 residues. The germline CDR1 and CDR2 sequences are SGHNT and YYREEE (reference sequence). CDR3 region: CASSLEGGTHTGELFF. The CDR3 DNA sequence: TGTGCCAGCAGCTTGGAAGGGGGAACTCACACCGGGGAGCTGTTTTTT. Complete variable domain (other parts from reference TRBV5-4 and TRBJ2-2): ETGVTQSPTHLIKTRGQQVTLRCSSQSGHNTVSWYQQALGQGPQFIFQYYREEENGRGNFPPRFSGLQFPNYSSELNVNALELDDSALYLCASSLEGGTHTGELFFGEGSRLTVL.

The chain uses TRBV5-1 and TRBJ1-2, with 10 bases aligning to TRBD1. The trim removed 2 bases at V and 3 bases at J, leaving 7 bases unmatched. This CDR3 region has 16 residues. Germline V gene sequence: CDR1 SGHRS, CDR2 YFSETQ. The CDR3 bases are TGCGCCAGCAGCTTCGGGACAGGGGCGAAACACTATGGCTACACCTTC. The encoded protein is CASSFGTGAKHYGYTF.

This chain joins TRBV5-6 and TRBJ1-4, with a weak D call TRBD1 (5 bases). This CDR3 spans 15 amino acids. Trimming removed 4 bases from V and 7 bases from J, with 17 bases in between. Germline V lookup: CDR1 SGHDT, CDR2 YYEEEE. The CDR3 reads CASSPRGVGREKLFF. The CDR3 coding sequence is TGTGCCAGCAGCCCCCGAGGTGTGGGGCGTGAAAAACTGTTTTTT.

The chain links TRBV21-1 to TRBJ1-3; TRBD1, the table's D call, was not compared with the DNA. TRBV21-1 has pseudogene status. This CDR3 has 16 residues. The CDR3 DNA is TGTGCCAGCAGCAAAGGGGGAAGGGGTCCCCTAACTCCCATATATTTT. Translated, it gives CASSKGGRGPLTPIYF.

This clone was found once. The gene calls are TRBV10-3 and TRBJ1-5, with D hard to call. The V end was cut by 3 bases, the J end by 14 bases, with 8 bases between. The germline V gene encodes CDR1 ENHRY and CDR2 SYGVKD. The CDR3 length is 10 residues. This chain's CDR3 is CAISDPPKHF. The CDR3 DNA sequence: TGTGCCATCAGTGACCCCCCGAAGCATTTT.

The chain links TRBV18 to TRBJ1-2; D unresolved. The CDR3 has 17 residues. Germline V gene sequence: CDR1 KGHSH, CDR2 LQKENI. The germline V and J ends were trimmed by 3 bases and 0 bases, with 17 bases remaining between them. Here the CDR3 DNA reads TGTGCCAGCTCACCGCCGGGAAGGCTGAAAGCTAACTATGGCTACACCTTC. Encoded protein: CASSPPGRLKANYGYTF.

The gene calls are TRBV6-5 and TRBJ2-7; 7 positions agree with TRBD1. J lost 0 bases, V lost 4 bases, and 6 bases had no gene match. Germline-derived CDR1 and CDR2 are MNHEY and SVGAGI. There are 15 residues in the CDR3. The CDR3, as DNA: TGTGCCAGCAGTTTGGGACAGTCGAGCTCCTACGAGCAGTACTTC. This encodes CASSLGQSSSYEQYF.

The V gene is TRBV19, the J gene TRBJ2-1, with TRBD1 matching over 7 bases. The CDR3 is 16 residues long. CDR1 and CDR2 (germline): LNHDA, SQIVND (reference sequence). V was clipped by 7 bases and J by 5 bases; unmatched bases: 14. The CDR3 region has the DNA TGTGCCAGTAAATCGGCCCCCGGCCAGGGGGACAATGAGCAGTTCTTC. This translates into CASKSAPGQGDNEQFF.

The J gene is TRBJ2-3, the V gene TRBV2, with TRBD2 matching over 9 bases. This CDR3 contains 15 residues. Germline V gene sequence: CDR1 SNHLY, CDR2 FYNNEI. V trimming: 5 bases; J trimming: 6 bases; junction bases outside the gene matches: 9. CDR3 in DNA: TGTGCCAGCAGTTTGGGGGGGACTAGCCTGGATACGCAGTATTTT. Translation gives CASSLGGTSLDTQYF.

The chain combines TRBV27 with TRBJ2-1; D gene unclear. The CDR3 loop spans 11 amino acids. CDR1 MNHEY and CDR2 SMNVEV come from the germline V gene (reference sequence). Trimming removed 7 bases at V and 7 bases at J, with 8 bases between. The chain's CDR3 is CASKERNEQFF. CDR3 nucleotide sequence: TGTGCCAGCAAGGAAAGGAATGAGCAGTTCTTC.

The V and J genes are TRBV9 and TRBJ2-1; no clear D gene. Trimming removed 4 bases from V and 0 bases from J, with 11 bases in between. This CDR3 spans 15 amino acids. Per germline, CDR1 SGDLS and CDR2 YYNGEE. CDR3 DNA: TGTGCCAGCAGCCCCCGAAGTCTCTCCTACAATGAGCAGTTCTTC. Encoded protein: CASSPRSLSYNEQFF.

This clone was picked up one time. J is TRBJ1-2 and V is TRBV5-8, with D unclear. Germline V CDR1 and CDR2: SGHTS, YDEGEE. This CDR3 is built from 12 residues. V lost 4 bases and J 4 bases, leaving 8 bases between the germline ends. This CDR3 reads CASSPVSYGYTF. Written as DNA, the CDR3 is TGTGCCAGCAGCCCCGTCAGCTATGGCTACACCTTC.

The V call is TRBV25-1, the J call TRBJ2-1; TRBD1 aligns across 9 bases. Germline V gives CDR1 MGHDK, CDR2 SYGVNS. The V segment lost 1 base and the J segment 9 bases; nucleotides outside the gene matches: 13. The CDR3 contains 17 residues. CDR3 sequence: CASSELAGQGGLGEQFF. The CDR3, as DNA: TGTGCCAGCAGTGAATTGGCGGGACAGGGAGGGCTTGGTGAGCAGTTCTTC.

V and J are TRBV28 and TRBJ1-2; D unclear. The germline gives CDR1 MDHEN, CDR2 SYDVKM. The V end lost 2 bases, the J end lost 3 bases, and 10 bases lay between the germline ends. The CDR3 contains 14 residues. CDR3 sequence reads: CASSLAGVYYGYTF. The CDR3 coding sequence is TGTGCCAGCAGTTTAGCGGGAGTTTACTATGGCTACACCTTC.

The chain has TRBV28 and TRBJ1-1; D may be TRBD1 (5 bases). Looked up from germline, CDR1 is MDHEN and CDR2 is SYDVKM. The CDR3 runs 12 residues. Trimming took off 5 bases at V and 10 bases at J, with 14 bases between the two ends. CDR3 sequence (DNA): TGTGCCAGCAGTCCCCTGACAGAAGGAGCTTTCTTT. Amino acids: CASSPLTEGAFF.